This entry lists 24 T cell receptor beta chains sequenced from one sample in a study of T cell repertoires in cytomegalovirus infection. These receptors are not linked to any known antigen. Via MiXCR, TCRdb re-called the reads, giving one row per CDR3 protein. The sample has around 900,000 distinct CDR3 sequences; roughly a third are singletons. Sequencing used cultured CD8+ T cells from PBMCs, obtained from culture after CMV antigen stimulation. The receptor set was obtained from a human donor in good health (CMV status not recorded). Some clones in this sample may be carry-over from other donors' samples.

This clonotype was observed a few times. V and J are TRBV10-3 and TRBJ1-6; 7 bases line up with TRBD1. V lost 7 bases, J lost 0 bases, and 3 bases stayed unmatched. The CDR3 sequence is 15 residues long. Germline CDR1 reads ENHRY; CDR2 reads SYGVKD. CDR3 sequence: CAIKTGSSYNSPLHF. In DNA, the CDR3 is TGTGCCATCAAGACAGGGAGCTCCTATAATTCACCCCTCCACTTT.

In this sample, this clonotype turned up a few times. The gene calls are TRBV6-4 and TRBJ1-6; tentatively, D is TRBD1 (6 bases). The ends were cut back, 0 bases at V and 10 bases at J, with 13 bases in the middle. Per germline, CDR1 MRHNA and CDR2 SNTAGT. This CDR3 region has 15 residues. The CDR3 protein is CASSDSIRGGSPLHF. In nucleotides, the CDR3 is TGTGCCAGCAGTGACTCGATCAGGGGTGGCTCACCCCTCCACTTT.

In its sample, this clonotype was seen many times. The rearrangement links TRBV7-8 to TRBJ2-1; TRBD2 matches 15 bases. CDR1 and CDR2 (germline): SGHVS, FQNEAQ. The V and J ends lost 4 bases and 5 bases, in that order; junction bases with no gene match: 6. The CDR3 contains 17 residues. Here the CDR3 reads CASSSGLAGGLDNEQFF. The CDR3 coding sequence is TGTGCCAGCAGCTCCGGACTAGCGGGGGGGCTAGACAATGAGCAGTTCTTC.

This clonotype has more than one count but fewer than ten. The chain couples TRBV6-1 to TRBJ1-6, with TRBD1 identical over 7 bases. The CDR3 runs 18 residues. V lost 3 bases to trimming and J lost 3 bases; unmatched junction nucleotides: 11. CDR1 is MNHNS and CDR2 is SASEGT in the germline V gene. DNA for the CDR3: TGTGCCAGCAGTGACGCCTCCAGGGGGATATTCTATAATTCACCCCTCCACTTT. Protein sequence: CASSDASRGIFYNSPLHF.

This clonotype was picked up many times. The chain links TRBV7-2 to TRBJ1-1; D gene ambiguous. The CDR3 is made up of 14 amino acids. The germline V gene has CDR1 SGHTA and CDR2 FQGNSA. Trimming left V 5 bases short and J 0 bases short, with 10 bases between. DNA for the CDR3: TGTGCCAGCAGCCATACGGGCATGAACACTGAAGCTTTCTTT. Translation: CASSHTGMNTEAFF. Full variable domain (remainder filled in from reference TRBV7-2 and TRBJ1-1): GAGVSQSPSNKVTEKGKDVELRCDPISGHTALYWYRQSLGQGLEFLIYFQGNSAPDKSGLPSDRFSAERTGGSVSTLTIQRTQQEDSAVYLCASSHTGMNTEAFFGQGTRLTVV.

This clonotype was counted ten times or more. V is TRBV7-8 and J is TRBJ2-5; the match to TRBD1 covers 12 bases. Germline loops: CDR1 SGHVS, CDR2 FQNEAQ. Trimming removed 1 base from V and 5 bases from J; junction bases left unmatched: 14. The CDR3 spans 19 residues. For the CDR3, the DNA is TGTGCCAGCAGCTTAGATGTAGTCGGGACAGGGGGCTTCTGGGAGACCCAGTACTTC. This sequence encodes CASSLDVVGTGGFWETQYF.

This clonotype was detected a few times. The chain carries TRBV5-4 and TRBJ1-2, with 10 bases that match TRBD1. Germline V gives CDR1 SGHNT, CDR2 YYREEE (reference sequence). V shed 3 bases and J 4 bases; nucleotides not matched to a gene: 12. The CDR3 runs 17 residues. The DNA for the CDR3 is TGTGCCAGCAGCTCAACACCGGGACAGGGGTTGGCCTATGGCTACACCTTC. It is translated as CASSSTPGQGLAYGYTF.

This clonotype was seen a few times. The J gene is TRBJ2-1, the V gene TRBV7-9; 7 nucleotides align to TRBD1. This CDR3 is built from 12 residues. Germline CDR1 and CDR2: SEHNR and FQNEAQ (reference sequence). With 5 bases clipped from V and 9 bases from J, the junction kept 4 bases outside the gene matches. The CDR3 here is CASSAYRGEQFF. The CDR3 nucleotides read TGTGCCAGCAGCGCTTACAGGGGTGAGCAGTTCTTC.

This clonotype was counted between two and nine times. This chain joins TRBV9 and TRBJ2-3, with TRBD2 identical over 9 bases. J was trimmed by 2 bases and V by 3 bases; bases with no gene match: 7. CDR1 SGDLS and CDR2 YYNGEE come from the germline V gene. This CDR3 has 16 amino acids. The CDR3 sequence is CASSARLAVPTDTQYF. As DNA, the CDR3 is TGTGCCAGCAGCGCCCGACTAGCGGTGCCCACAGATACGCAGTATTTT.

This clonotype was seen only once. The CDR3 spells CASSGQDTRGIYGYTF. CDR3 DNA sequence: TGTGCCAGCAGCGGGCAGGACACAAGGGGGATCTATGGCTACACCTTC. The chain couples TRBV9 to TRBJ1-2; tentatively, D is TRBD1 (6 bases). Germline-derived CDR1 and CDR2 are SGDLS and YYNGEE. V lost 3 bases and J 4 bases, leaving 19 bases between the germline ends. There are 16 residues in the CDR3. Variable domain in full (rest from reference TRBV9 and TRBJ1-2): DSGVTQTPKHLITATGQRVTLRCSPRSGDLSVYWYQQSLDQGLQFLIQYYNGEERAKGNILERFSAQQFPDLHSELNLSSLELGDSALYFCASSGQDTRGIYGYTFGSGTRLTVV.

This clonotype was recorded a few times. The rearrangement joins TRBV11-2 to TRBJ2-7; D gene ambiguous. V dropped 2 bases and J dropped 2 bases, with 10 bases sitting between them. The CDR3 runs to 14 residues. Germline CDR1 is SGHAT and CDR2 is FQNNGV. CDR3 amino acids: CASSLIPYTYEQYF. DNA for the CDR3: TGTGCCAGCAGCTTAATCCCTTACACCTACGAGCAGTACTTC.

V is TRBV6-2 or TRBV6-3 and J is TRBJ1-2, with no clear D. Germline assignment: CDR1 MNHEY and CDR2 SVGEGT. The CDR3 sequence is 14 residues long. V dropped 7 bases and J dropped 8 bases, with 20 bases sitting between them. CDR3 DNA: TGTGCCAGCAATCTCCTTCCAGTTGACTGGGGCTACACCTTC. It yields the protein CASNLLPVDWGYTF.

The rearrangement uses TRBV27 and TRBJ1-6, with 7 bases lining up with TRBD1. V was pared by 5 bases and J by 7 bases, with 17 bases of the junction left unmatched. Per germline, CDR1 MNHEY and CDR2 SMNVEV (reference sequence). The CDR3 extends over 18 amino acids. The CDR3 DNA reads as TGTGCCAGCAGTAACCTCCCTGGGACAGCCATTGCGAATTCACCCCTCCACTTT. Translating gives CASSNLPGTAIANSPLHF.

This clonotype was observed at least ten times. The rearrangement uses TRBV12-3 or TRBV12-4 and TRBJ1-6; D is unclear. Trimming pared 3 bases from V and 0 bases from J, leaving 24 bases between. The CDR3 totals 21 residues. CDR3 DNA: TGTGCCAGCAGTTTCTATGTACCAGGCTTACCCGAAAGCTCCTATAATTCACCCCTCCACTTT. As protein: CASSFYVPGLPESSYNSPLHF.

This clonotype was counted only a few times. This chain links TRBV10-2 with TRBJ2-7; perhaps TRBD2 as D (6 bases). CDR1 is WSHSY, CDR2 SAAADI, per germline. This CDR3 has 18 amino acids. Trimming cost V 0 bases and J 0 bases, with 18 bases left between them. The CDR3 DNA reads as TGCGCCAGCAGTGAGTCGGGTAGTTATGGACTAAACTCCTACGAGCAGTACTTC. This translates into CASSESGSYGLNSYEQYF.

The chain carries TRBV11-2 and TRBJ2-7, with D unresolved. Trimming cost V 6 bases and J 1 base, with 10 bases left between them. Per germline, CDR1 SGHAT and CDR2 FQNNGV. The CDR3 length is 13 residues. CDR3: CASRSTSSYEQYF. The CDR3 DNA is TGTGCCAGCAGATCCACCAGTTCCTACGAGCAGTACTTC.

The V and J genes are TRBV6-1 and TRBJ2-7, with D uncertain. Trimming cost V 1 base and J 5 bases, with 3 bases left between them. The CDR3 runs to 11 residues. Germline V lookup: CDR1 MNHNS, CDR2 SASEGT. The CDR3 loop is CASSEDNEQYF. In DNA, the CDR3 is TGTGCCAGCAGTGAAGACAACGAGCAGTACTTC.

This clonotype was detected a few times. The chain employs TRBV12-3 or TRBV12-4 and TRBJ1-2, with D unclear. The CDR3 has 17 amino acids. Trimming stripped 5 bases from V and 3 bases from J, with 22 bases between. CDR3 DNA: TGTGCCAGCAGTGTGTGGGAGATTTCGAGGAGCTACTATGGCTACACCTTC. Translating it yields CASSVWEISRSYYGYTF.

The J gene is TRBJ1-2, the V gene TRBV2, with D unclear. This CDR3 is 14 amino acids long. V was cut by 7 bases and J by 5 bases, with 17 bases left in between. The germline V gene has CDR1 SNHLY and CDR2 FYNNEI. The CDR3 here is CASNPLTDSYGYTF. DNA for the CDR3: TGTGCCAGCAATCCTCTGACGGATAGTTATGGCTACACCTTC.

Regarding this clonotype: Being one base from a much bigger clone, this may be a read error. Given the absence of the conserved phenylalanine or tryptophan at the CDR3 end, a read error is likely. The chain uses TRBV7-6 and TRBJ2-7; D is uncertain. CDR3 length: 14 residues. Trimming removed 4 bases from V and 5 bases from J, with 15 bases in between. Germline CDR1 is SGHVS and CDR2 is FNYEAQ. The CDR3 coding sequence is TGTGCCAGCAGCTCCCGAAAATTCCTCCACGAGCAGTACTAC. Residues: CASSSRKFLHEQYY.

J is TRBJ2-2 and V is TRBV18, with 9 bases fitting TRBD1. V trimming: 3 bases; J trimming: 13 bases; junction bases outside the gene matches: 3. Germline assignment: CDR1 KGHSH and CDR2 LQKENI. The CDR3 spans 12 residues. CDR3 DNA: TGTGCCAGCTCACCGGACAGGGGATTGCTGTTTTTT. Translation: CASSPDRGLLFF.

This clonotype was counted between two and nine times. This chain connects TRBV7-9 to TRBJ2-5, with 9 bases fitting TRBD1. The ends lost 6 bases at V and 5 bases at J; junction bases unmatched: 7. This CDR3 region has 14 residues. Germline CDR1 is SEHNR and CDR2 is FQNEAQ (reference sequence). The CDR3 region has the DNA TGTGCCAGCAGTCGCGGACAGGGGTTGGAGACCCAGTACTTC. Residues: CASSRGQGLETQYF.

J is TRBJ2-3 and V is TRBV6-5, with D possibly matching TRBD1 (6 bases). There are 15 residues in the CDR3. Germline CDR1 MNHEY, CDR2 SVGAGI. Trimming left V 7 bases short and J 4 bases short, with 18 bases between. CDR3 region: CASTPGDEGADTQYF. CDR3 nucleotide sequence: TGTGCCAGCACCCCAGGGGACGAGGGGGCAGATACGCAGTATTTT.

This clonotype was recorded many times. The chain links TRBV7-2 to TRBJ1-2, with a weak D call TRBD1 (6 bases). The CDR3 covers 15 residues. Per germline, CDR1 SGHTA and CDR2 FQGNSA. Trimming shortened V by 2 bases and J by 13 bases, and 23 bases separated the two germline ends. DNA for the CDR3: TGTGCCAGCAGCTTAAACGGGGGGCTCTCCTATCTTTCCACCTTC. Residues: CASSLNGGLSYLSTF. Full variable domain (outside the CDR3, taken from reference TRBV7-2 and TRBJ1-2): GAGVSQSPSNKVTEKGKDVELRCDPISGHTALYWYRQSLGQGLEFLIYFQGNSAPDKSGLPSDRFSAERTGGSVSTLTIQRTQQEDSAVYLCASSLNGGLSYLSTFGSGTRLTVV.